This record concerns one T cell receptor beta chain sequence. The sample comes from a study of T cell changes during pregnancy in multiple sclerosis. Trimming took 5 bases from V and 6 from J; bases not matched to a gene: 9. CDR3 length: 15 amino acids. Germline CDR1 is SGHTA and CDR2 is FQGNSA. The data were produced by immunoSEQ multiplex PCR, yet TCRdb's version contains in-frame clones alone and is incomplete. The table includes some 110,000 clones, around 90% detected once. The rearrangement uses TRBV7-2 and TRBJ1-4; 7 nucleotides line up with TRBD1. This clonotype was sampled from a female donor with multiple sclerosis, enrolled in a pregnancy study. Sequenced here: peripheral blood, sampled in the third trimester of pregnancy. The CDR3 DNA sequence: TGTGCCAGCAGCCGACCCGAAGGGGGCCATGAAAAACTGTTTTTT. Its protein product is CASSRPEGGHEKLFF. Full variable domain (rest looked up from reference TRBV7-2 and TRBJ1-4): GAGVSQSPSNKVTEKGKDVELRCDPISGHTALYWYRQSLGQGLEFLIYFQGNSAPDKSGLPSDRFSAERTGGSVSTLTIQRTQQEDSAVYLCASSRPEGGHEKLFFGSGTQLSVL.